The entry below gives a single TCR beta chain sequence along with its context. This CDR3 region has 15 residues. The ends were cut back, 3 bases at V and 4 bases at J, with 13 bases in the middle. Looked up from germline, CDR1 is SGHTA and CDR2 is FQGTGA. Total RNA extracted from each sample amounted to at least 5.5 micrograms. These data are taken from a study of blood T cells in healthy people across ages. A sample-barcoded 5' primer and a J-beta primer mix were used in a second PCR of about 7 to 12 cycles. Via MiXCR, TCRdb re-called the 5' RACE reads, giving one row per CDR3 protein. The top ten clones hold roughly 25% of a sample with hundreds of thousands of distinct CDR3 sequences, 56% of them seen once.

The chain carries TRBV7-3 and TRBJ2-1; tentative D call: TRBD1 (5 bases). The TCR comes from a middle-aged man in good health. The sample consisted of blood. DNA of the CDR3: TGTGCCAGCAGCTTCAGGGCTGGTGGGTACAATGAGCAGTTCTTC. This encodes CASSFRAGGYNEQFF.